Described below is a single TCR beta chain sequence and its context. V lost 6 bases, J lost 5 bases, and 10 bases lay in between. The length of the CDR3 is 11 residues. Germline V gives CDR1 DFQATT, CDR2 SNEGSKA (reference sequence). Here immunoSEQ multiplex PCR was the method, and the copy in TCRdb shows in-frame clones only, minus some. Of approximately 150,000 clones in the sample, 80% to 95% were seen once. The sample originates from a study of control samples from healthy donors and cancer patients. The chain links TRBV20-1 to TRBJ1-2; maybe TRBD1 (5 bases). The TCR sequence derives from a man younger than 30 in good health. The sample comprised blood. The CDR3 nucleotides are TGCAGTGCGGGGGACGGTTATGGCTACACCTTC. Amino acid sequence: CSAGDGYGYTF.